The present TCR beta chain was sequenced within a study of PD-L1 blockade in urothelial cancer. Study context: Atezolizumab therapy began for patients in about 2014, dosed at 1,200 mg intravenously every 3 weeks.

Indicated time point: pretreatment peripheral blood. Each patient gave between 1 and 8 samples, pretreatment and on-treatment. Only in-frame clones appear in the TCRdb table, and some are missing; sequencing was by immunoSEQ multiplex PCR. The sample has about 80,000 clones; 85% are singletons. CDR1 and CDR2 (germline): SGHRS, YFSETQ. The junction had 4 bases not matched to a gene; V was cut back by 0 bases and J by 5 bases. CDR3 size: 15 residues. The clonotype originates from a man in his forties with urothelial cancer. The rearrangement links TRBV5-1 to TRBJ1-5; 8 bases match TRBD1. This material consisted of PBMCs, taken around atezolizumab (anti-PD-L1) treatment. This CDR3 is CASSLAGQGHQPQHF. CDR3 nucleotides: TGCGCCAGCAGCTTGGCAGGACAGGGCCATCAGCCCCAGCATTTT.